One and the same sample provided the 24 T cell receptor beta chains below, sequenced in a study of T cell responses to AZD1222 COVID-19 vaccine. Measured with immunoSEQ multiplex PCR; TCRdb has only the in-frame clones, and not every one. This sample has more than 110,000 clones, with around 92% found just once. The starting material was peripheral blood, obtained 28 days after the second AZD1222 dose. The receptors stem from an adult who received the AZD1222 COVID-19 vaccine.

The V and J genes are TRBV18 and TRBJ1-3; D gene ambiguous. The V end was cut by 3 bases, the J end by 4 bases, with 13 bases between. Germline V gene lookup returns CDR1 KGHSH and CDR2 LQKENI. The CDR3 has 15 amino acids. CDR3 coding DNA: TGTGCCAGCTCACCCCCCAGAGGGAACGGAAACACCATATATTTT. It is translated as CASSPPRGNGNTIYF.

The chain recombines TRBV27 with TRBJ1-2; D call uncertain. The CDR3 runs 15 residues. The V and J ends lost 0 bases and 4 bases respectively, with 12 bases between them. The germline CDR1 and CDR2 sequences are MNHEY and SMNVEV (reference sequence). The CDR3 reads CASSLSGVTFYGYTF. Here the CDR3 DNA reads TGTGCCAGCAGTTTATCCGGGGTCACATTCTATGGCTACACCTTC.

The gene calls are TRBV12-3 or TRBV12-4 and TRBJ2-7; D perhaps matches TRBD1 (5 bases). V was shortened by 6 bases and J by 5 bases, with 11 bases between the two germline ends. This CDR3 has 12 amino acids. The chain's CDR3 is CASSLGHHEQYF. The CDR3 DNA reads as TGTGCCAGCAGCCTAGGACACCACGAGCAGTACTTC.

CDR3 loop: CASSPTGLWNQPQHF. CDR3 nucleotide sequence: TGTGCCAGTAGTCCGACAGGTTTGTGGAATCAGCCCCAGCATTTT. The chain is built from TRBV19 and TRBJ1-5; a possible D gene is TRBD1 (6 bases). CDR1 and CDR2 (germline): LNHDA, SQIVND (reference sequence). The CDR3 covers 15 residues. V gave up 5 bases and J gave up 4 bases, with 15 bases separating them.

The chain combines TRBV7-2 with TRBJ1-2; unclear D gene. From germline, CDR1 is SGHTA and CDR2 FQGNSA. This CDR3 contains 14 residues. V lost 5 bases and J lost 4, with 14 bases in between. The CDR3 is CASSQSSRLYGYTF. The CDR3 DNA sequence: TGTGCCAGCAGCCAATCGTCTAGACTCTATGGCTACACCTTC.

The chain combines TRBV28 with TRBJ1-5, with D hard to call. CDR1 MDHEN and CDR2 SYDVKM come from the germline V gene. CDR3 length: 15 residues. V was clipped by 2 bases and J by 7 bases, with 15 bases between them. The CDR3: CASSLRVHPRQPQHF. Here the CDR3 DNA reads TGTGCCAGCAGTTTACGGGTTCACCCCAGACAGCCCCAGCATTTT. The entire variable domain, with the rest obtained from reference TRBV28 and TRBJ1-5, is as follows: DVKVTQSSRYLVKRTGEKVFLECVQDMDHENMFWYRQDPGLGLRLIYFSYDVKMKEKGDIPEGYSVSREKKERFSLILESASTNQTSMYLCASSLRVHPRQPQHFGDGTRLSIL.

The rearrangement joins TRBV28 to TRBJ2-7; D call uncertain. This CDR3 comprises 12 residues. Trimming removed 6 bases at V and 7 bases at J, with 13 bases between. Germline CDR1 MDHEN, CDR2 SYDVKM. The CDR3 DNA reads TGTGCCAGCAGGACCGCCCCTTGGGAGCAGTACTTC. Residues: CASRTAPWEQYF.

This clone has a single count. This chain connects TRBV27 to TRBJ2-5, with D perhaps TRBD2 (6 bases). Germline CDR1 is MNHEY and CDR2 is SMNVEV (reference sequence). The CDR3 totals 14 residues. The V end lost 5 bases, the J end lost 5 bases, and 15 bases lay between the germline ends. This CDR3 is CASSGSTRRETQYF. CDR3 coding DNA: TGTGCCAGCAGTGGTTCGACTAGACGGGAGACCCAGTACTTC.

This chain joins TRBV6-6 and TRBJ2-1; TRBD2 agrees at 8 bases. The junction had 11 bases not matched to a gene; V was cut back by 6 bases and J by 16 bases. The CDR3 runs to 12 residues. Per germline, CDR1 MNHNY and CDR2 SVGAGI (reference sequence). This CDR3 reads CASSPGLGQGFF. The CDR3 region has the DNA TGTGCCAGCAGCCCGGGACTAGGTCAGGGTTTCTTC.

The chain employs TRBV15 and TRBJ2-7; 8 nucleotides match TRBD2. The ends lost 2 bases at V and 5 bases at J; junction bases unmatched: 5. Germline CDR1 LNHNV, CDR2 YYDKDF (reference sequence). The CDR3 contains 14 residues. CDR3 in DNA: TGTGCCACCAGCAGAAGCGGGAGCCGAGACGAGCAGTACTTC. Translation gives CATSRSGSRDEQYF.

This clone has a single count. V is TRBV6-2 or TRBV6-3 and J is TRBJ2-5, with D unresolved. V was pared by 6 bases and J by 3 bases, with 17 bases between. Germline values: CDR1 MNHEY, CDR2 SVGEGT. CDR3 size: 15 residues. CDR3 sequence reads: CASSHGAAGEETQYF. The CDR3 nucleotides read TGTGCCAGCAGCCACGGTGCAGCAGGAGAAGAGACCCAGTACTTC.

The chain couples TRBV4-3 to TRBJ2-3; D unresolved. Germline V gives CDR1 LGHNA, CDR2 YSLEER. CDR3 length equals 13 residues. The ends were cut back, 4 bases at V and 1 base at J, with 6 bases in the middle. CDR3 bases: TGCGCCAGCAGCCCATTCCGCACAGATACGCAGTATTTT. Its protein product is CASSPFRTDTQYF.

Turning to this clone: The identical CDR3 is also encoded by other nucleotide sequences in the sample. This rearrangement joins TRBV6-5 to TRBJ1-6; possible D gene TRBD1, 6 bases. The germline gives CDR1 MNHEY, CDR2 SVGAGI. The CDR3 is made up of 13 amino acids. Trimming took 5 bases from V and 7 from J, leaving 9 bases between them. CDR3 residues: CASSRTGNSPLHF. For the CDR3, the DNA is TGTGCCAGCAGTCGAACAGGGAATTCACCCCTCCACTTT.

CDR3 in amino acids: CASSARQGNTGELFF. In DNA, the CDR3 is TGTGCCAGCAGCGCCCGACAGGGAAACACCGGGGAGCTGTTTTTT. This sequence joins TRBV6-2 or TRBV6-3 and TRBJ2-2; 7 nucleotides align to TRBD1. Trimming took 6 bases from V and 2 from J; bases not matched to a gene: 6. Germline V gives CDR1 MNHEY, CDR2 SVGEGT. CDR3 size: 15 residues.

The V call is TRBV27, the J call TRBJ2-1; 7 bases match TRBD2. This CDR3 has 16 amino acids. Germline values: CDR1 MNHEY, CDR2 SMNVEV (reference sequence). J gave up 4 bases and V 2 bases, and 8 bases lay outside the gene matches. The CDR3 sequence: CASSLGPAGRYNEQFF. The DNA of the CDR3 is TGTGCCAGCAGTTTAGGGCCAGCGGGGCGATACAATGAGCAGTTCTTC.

The chain employs TRBV29-1 and TRBJ2-7, with 7 bases identical to TRBD1. This CDR3 region has 15 residues. CDR1 is SQVTM, CDR2 ANQGSEA, per germline. J gave up 2 bases and V 0 bases, and 7 bases lay outside the gene matches. The CDR3 is CSVEDSAGGAYEQYF. The CDR3 DNA reads TGCAGCGTTGAAGATTCGGCAGGGGGTGCCTACGAGCAGTACTTC.

This rearrangement joins TRBV14 to TRBJ1-2; 9 bases fit TRBD1. With 1 base clipped from V and 3 bases from J, the junction kept 3 bases outside the gene matches. The CDR3 extends over 15 amino acids. Germline CDR1 is SGHDN and CDR2 is FVKESK. Here the CDR3 reads CASSQVQGADYGYTF. CDR3 in DNA: TGTGCCAGCAGCCAAGTACAGGGGGCTGACTATGGCTACACCTTC. Variable domain in full (rest from reference TRBV14 and TRBJ1-2): EAGVTQFPSHSVIEKGQTVTLRCDPISGHDNLYWYRRVMGKEIKFLLHFVKESKQDESGMPNNRFLAERTGGTYSTLKVQPAELEDSGVYFCASSQVQGADYGYTFGSGTRLTVV.

The chain is built from TRBV5-1 and TRBJ2-7; TRBD1 agrees at 8 bases. Germline lookup yields CDR1 SGHRS and CDR2 YFSETQ. This CDR3 is 16 amino acids long. The trim removed 0 bases at V and 0 bases at J, leaving 5 bases unmatched. Written as DNA, the CDR3 is TGCGCCAGCAGCTTGGAAGGACAGGGCGGCTCCTACGAGCAGTACTTC. Translating it yields CASSLEGQGGSYEQYF. The complete variable domain, with remaining parts taken from reference TRBV5-1 and TRBJ2-7, reads KAGVTQTPRYLIKTRGQQVTLSCSPISGHRSVSWYQQTPGQGLQFLFEYFSETQRNKGNFPGRFSGRQFSNSRSEMNVSTLELGDSALYLCASSLEGQGGSYEQYFGPGTRLTVT.

The genes are TRBV7-2 and TRBJ2-7; unclear D gene. This CDR3 region has 15 residues. Trimming cost V 4 bases and J 0 bases, with 13 bases left between them. The germline V gene encodes CDR1 SGHTA and CDR2 FQGNSA. CDR3 in DNA: TGTGCCAGCAGCTCCTGGAGCGCCAGCTCCTACGAGCAGTACTTC. This translates into CASSSWSASSYEQYF.

V gene TRBV6-2 or TRBV6-3 combines with J gene TRBJ2-1; 9 bases line up with TRBD1. Trimming took 2 bases from V and 12 from J; bases not matched to a gene: 2. The germline V gene has CDR1 MNHEY and CDR2 SVGEGT. This CDR3 comprises 12 residues. The CDR3 region is CASSYDRGLQFF. The CDR3 nucleotides read TGTGCCAGCAGTTACGACAGGGGGTTGCAGTTCTTC.

The chain employs TRBV6-2 or TRBV6-3 and TRBJ1-5; D gene ambiguous. CDR1 and CDR2 (germline): MNHEY, SVGEGT. Trimming took off 2 bases at V and 2 bases at J, with 4 bases between the two ends. There are 13 residues in the CDR3. DNA for the CDR3: TGTGCCAGCAGTTACCGGGGCAATCAGCCCCAGCATTTT. This translates into CASSYRGNQPQHF.

This rearrangement joins TRBV7-9 to TRBJ2-7; possibly TRBD2 for D (7 bases). V lost 4 bases, J lost 3 bases, and 13 bases lay in between. The V gene's germline CDR1 is SEHNR and CDR2 FQNEAQ (reference sequence). The CDR3 is made up of 14 amino acids. The CDR3 sequence: CASSYSRGGYEQYF. CDR3 nucleotides: TGTGCCAGCAGCTATTCTAGGGGGGGCTACGAGCAGTACTTC.

Comments on this clone: This specimen includes other DNA sequences encoding the same CDR3. In DNA form, the CDR3 reads TGCGCCAGCAGCTTGGGCGGCAGCCAAGAGACCCAGTACTTC. This codes for CASSLGGSQETQYF. The genes are TRBV5-1 and TRBJ2-5; D is unresolved. The V end lost 0 bases, the J end lost 1 base, and 7 bases lay between the germline ends. CDR1 is SGHRS and CDR2 is YFSETQ in the germline V gene. CDR3 length: 14 residues.

The V and J genes are TRBV7-9 and TRBJ1-5; 8 bases fit TRBD1. The CDR3 has 16 residues. CDR1 is SEHNR, CDR2 FQNEAQ, per germline (reference sequence). Losses at the gene ends were 5 bases for V and 3 bases for J; bases not matched to a gene: 9. The CDR3 loop reads CASSRQGSLANQPQHF. The CDR3 nucleotides are TGTGCCAGCAGCCGACAGGGGAGTTTGGCCAATCAGCCCCAGCATTTT. The complete variable domain, with remaining parts taken from reference TRBV7-9 and TRBJ1-5, reads DTGVSQNPRHKITKRGQNVTFRCDPISEHNRLYWYRQTLGQGPEFLTYFQNEAQLEKSRLLSDRFSAERPKGSFSTLEIQRTEQGDSAMYLCASSRQGSLANQPQHFGDGTRLSIL.